This T cell receptor (beta chain) was documented in a study of OX40 agonist ivuxolimab in advanced cancers. The protocol was immunoSEQ multiplex PCR, while the TCRdb copy is restricted to in-frame clones and leaves out a portion. The sample has around 20,000 clones, around 82% seen once; the top ten hold approximately 3.1%. Regarding this clone: Its antigen is currently unknown.

No patient had autoimmune disease or received systemic immunosuppression. Unmatched junction bases numbered 3, after V lost 1 base and J lost 2 bases. The length of the CDR3 is 17 residues. From germline, CDR1 is MGHRA and CDR2 YSYEKL. Study findings and constraints: Clonal expansion was seen in CD4+ and CD8+ blood T cells by week 6 at 0.1 to 3.0 mg/kg. Partly responding patients at 0.1-3.0 mg/kg showed some of the smallest clonal expansion.

This TCR derives from an adult with an advanced solid tumor such as melanoma, head and neck, liver or kidney cancer. This specimen consisted of CD4+ or CD8+ T cells sorted from blood, obtained in a trial of the OX40 agonist ivuxolimab. This chain connects TRBV4-1 to TRBJ2-1, with 12 bases lining up with TRBD2. Written as DNA, the CDR3 is TGCGCCAGCAGCCAAGGACTAGCGGGAGCCCCCTACAATGAGCAGTTCTTC. Protein sequence: CASSQGLAGAPYNEQFF.